The 12 T cell receptor beta chains listed next were all sequenced from one sample in a study of blood T cell repertoires in COVID-19 (TCRdb year 2020). Libraries were made using the immunoSEQ multiplex PCR assay. Imported from immuneACCESS, the table was reduced by TCRdb to in-frame sequences with V and J called. These copies leave out some clones; in studies compared against another copy, an unresolved V gene accounts for under half, and the cause of the remainder is not known. The sample table contains roughly 120,000 clones; only one count was recorded for around 80% of them. The ten largest make up approximately 1.8% of the sample. The sequenced sample consisted of peripheral blood. These receptor sequences come from a man in his 70s with acute or convalescent COVID-19.

The chain uses TRBV5-1 and TRBJ2-1, with a possible D match to TRBD2 (6 bases). CDR1 and CDR2 (germline): SGHRS, YFSETQ. The CDR3 runs 15 residues. V lost 5 bases, J lost 7 bases, and 19 bases lay in between. The CDR3: CASRYPGTASNEQFF. In DNA form, the CDR3 reads TGCGCCAGCAGATACCCTGGGACTGCCTCGAATGAGCAGTTCTTC.

The gene calls are TRBV4-1 and TRBJ2-7; 7 bases fit TRBD1. This CDR3 contains 15 residues. V trimming: 0 bases; J trimming: 2 bases; junction bases outside the gene matches: 4. CDR1 is MGHRA, CDR2 YSYEKL, per germline. CDR3 DNA: TGCGCCAGCAGCCAAGACGACAGGGCCACCTACGAGCAGTACTTC. Protein: CASSQDDRATYEQYF.

This chain uses TRBV18 with TRBJ1-4; a possible D gene is TRBD1 (6 bases). Trimming cost V 2 bases and J 0 bases, with 13 bases left between them. The CDR3 spans 17 residues. The V gene's germline CDR1 is KGHSH and CDR2 LQKENI. The CDR3 region is CASSPTDRPSTNEKLFF. CDR3 nucleotide sequence: TGTGCCAGCTCACCAACGGACAGACCTTCAACTAATGAAAAACTGTTTTTT.

This clone appeared once. The V gene is TRBV5-5, the J gene TRBJ1-1; D gene uncertain. CDR1 and CDR2 from the germline V gene are SGHKS and YYEKEE (reference sequence). Trimming removed 6 bases at V and 1 base at J, with 16 bases between. The CDR3 has 15 amino acids. CDR3 in amino acids: CASNFRSAGNTEAFF. The CDR3 DNA is TGTGCCAGCAACTTCCGTTCAGCAGGGAACACTGAAGCTTTCTTT.

This rearrangement joins TRBV25-1 to TRBJ2-7; 8 bases align to TRBD1. The CDR3 covers 16 residues. Unmatched junction bases numbered 8, after V lost 1 base and J lost 3 bases. Germline CDR1 MGHDK, CDR2 SYGVNS. The DNA for the CDR3 is TGTGCCAGCAGTGAATCCTCCGGGACAGGATACTACGAGCAGTACTTC. The encoded protein is CASSESSGTGYYEQYF.

This clone was seen a handful of times. The chain has TRBV6-2 or TRBV6-3 and TRBJ2-2; 10 bases align to TRBD2. Trimming at V came to 2 bases and at J to 4 bases, leaving 1 base not matched to a gene. Per germline, CDR1 MNHEY and CDR2 SVGEGT. The CDR3 loop spans 15 amino acids. CDR3 loop: CASSYSGGATGELFF. CDR3 in DNA: TGTGCCAGCAGTTACAGCGGGGGGGCCACCGGGGAGCTGTTTTTT.

This rearrangement joins TRBV14 to TRBJ1-1; 8 bases match TRBD1. V was clipped by 4 bases and J by 7 bases; unmatched bases: 8. Per germline, CDR1 SGHDN and CDR2 FVKESK. The CDR3 is made up of 14 amino acids. This CDR3 is CASSRLRTGFEAFF. In nucleotides, the CDR3 is TGTGCCAGCAGCCGCCTACGGACAGGGTTTGAAGCTTTCTTT.

The chain uses TRBV10-2 and TRBJ2-1; D is perhaps TRBD1 (6 bases). The CDR3 has 13 residues. Germline assignment: CDR1 WSHSY and CDR2 SAAADI. V shed 6 bases and J shed 9 bases, with 15 bases lying between them. The CDR3 DNA follows: TGCGCCAGCAGCGAACAGGGTATGGGTGAGCAGTTCTTC. Its translation: CASSEQGMGEQFF.

This chain joins TRBV6-5 and TRBJ1-1; D not certain. The CDR3 has 15 amino acids. V was cut by 0 bases and J by 5 bases, with 13 bases left in between. The germline V gene has CDR1 MNHEY and CDR2 SVGAGI. CDR3: CASSYSSSSGTEAFF. CDR3 bases: TGTGCCAGCAGTTACTCGTCTTCCAGCGGGACTGAAGCTTTCTTT.

This chain uses TRBV11-1 with TRBJ2-2, with D possibly matching TRBD2 (5 bases). This CDR3 is 16 amino acids long. The germline gives CDR1 SGHAT, CDR2 FQDESV (reference sequence). The V gene lost 2 bases and the J gene lost 6 bases, with 16 bases spanning the gap. The CDR3 is CASSLRRVVRAGELFF. Here the CDR3 DNA reads TGTGCCAGCAGCTTAAGACGGGTAGTGAGGGCCGGGGAGCTGTTTTTT.

V usage is TRBV7-6 and J usage is TRBJ2-2; 16 bases match TRBD2. V lost 7 bases, J lost 8 bases, and 13 bases stayed unmatched. Germline CDR1 and CDR2: SGHVS and FNYEAQ. CDR3 length: 18 amino acids. The CDR3 is CASTHRRGLAGGPGELFF. CDR3 coding DNA: TGTGCCAGCACCCACCGCCGGGGACTAGCGGGGGGGCCAGGGGAGCTGTTTTTT.

V gene TRBV6-5 combines with J gene TRBJ1-6; 7 bases fit TRBD1. This CDR3 comprises 14 residues. Germline values: CDR1 MNHEY, CDR2 SVGAGI. J lost 10 bases, V lost 5 bases, and 8 bases had no gene match. The CDR3 sequence: CASSPRQGGSPLHF. The CDR3 coding sequence is TGTGCCAGCAGTCCACGACAGGGCGGATCACCCCTCCACTTT.